This TCR beta chain was obtained from a study of T cell repertoires in cytomegalovirus infection. Overall study context: Public TCR beta signatures marked donors with CMV infection and the matching HLA.

CDR3 length: 15 amino acids. Germline values: CDR1 LNHDA, CDR2 SQIVND (reference sequence). The J segment lost 2 bases and the V segment lost 6 bases, leaving 7 bases of the junction unmatched. In TCRdb, the reads were re-called with MiXCR into one record per CDR3 protein. The sample lists roughly 500,000 distinct CDR3 sequences, about 39% occurring once. Worth noting for this clonotype: Its antigen is unidentified.

This sample comprised cultured PBMCs, obtained from culture after CMV antigen stimulation. This sequence was found in a human donor in good health (CMV status not recorded). Some clones in this sample may be carry-over from other donors' samples. The rearrangement links TRBV19 to TRBJ2-3; 8 nucleotides match TRBD1. CDR3 bases: TGTGCCAGTAGCCGGGACAGGTTGACCACAGATACGCAGTATTTT. Encoded protein: CASSRDRLTTDTQYF.